This T cell receptor (beta chain) was recorded in a study of blood T cells in healthy people across ages. A second PCR of roughly 7 to 11 cycles used a sample-barcoded 5' primer and a J-beta primer mix. Researchers report that a template-switch adaptor with 12 random nucleotides tagged each cDNA molecule. TCRdb re-called the 5' RACE reads with MiXCR, one entry per CDR3 protein. There are roughly 1.9 million distinct CDR3 sequences in the sample; 39% occur only once, and approximately 22% lies in the top ten. Caucasian individuals from Russia who were healthy and aged 6 to 90 acted as donors. This clonotype was seen a few times. Its specificity is not known. Germline CDR1 is DFQATT and CDR2 is SNEGSKA (reference sequence). The CDR3 is 14 amino acids. The V gene end was trimmed by 5 bases and the J gene end by 7 bases; junction bases not matched to a gene: 8. Study-wide results and caveats: Total diversity from one million sequenced T cells was likely underestimated. As age increased, TCR beta diversity per million T cells fell in a roughly linear fashion.

This sequence originates from a human donor in good health. The sequenced sample consisted of blood. V gene TRBV20-1 combines with J gene TRBJ2-1; 10 nucleotides agree with TRBD1. This CDR3 is CSAAGQGVKNEQFF. CDR3 nucleotide sequence: TGCAGTGCTGCCGGACAGGGGGTCAAGAATGAGCAGTTCTTC.